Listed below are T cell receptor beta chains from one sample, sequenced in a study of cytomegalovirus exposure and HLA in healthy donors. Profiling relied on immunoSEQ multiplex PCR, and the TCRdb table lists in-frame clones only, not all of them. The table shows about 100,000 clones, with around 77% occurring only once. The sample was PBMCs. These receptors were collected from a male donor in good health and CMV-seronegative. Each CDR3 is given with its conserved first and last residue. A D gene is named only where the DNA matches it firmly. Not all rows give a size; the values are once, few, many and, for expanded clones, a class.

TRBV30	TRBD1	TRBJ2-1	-	CAWTPGQGYNEQFF	TGTGCCTGGACTCCGGGACAGGGTTACAATGAGCAGTTCTTC
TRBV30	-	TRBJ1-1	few	CAWSVLGQRGTEAFF	TGTGCCTGGAGTGTACTGGGACAACGAGGCACTGAAGCTTTCTTT
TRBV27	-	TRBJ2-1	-	CATSTSSDLPYNEQFF	TGTGCCACCTCAACCTCTAGCGACTTACCCTACAATGAGCAGTTCTTC
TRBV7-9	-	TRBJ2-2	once	CASSLFQDSGSGELFF	TGTGCCAGCAGCTTATTTCAGGACTCGGGGTCCGGGGAGCTGTTTTTT
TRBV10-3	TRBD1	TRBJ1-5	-	CAISEDGGQVTDQPQHF	TGTGCCATCAGTGAAGATGGGGGACAGGTCACCGATCAGCCCCAGCATTTT
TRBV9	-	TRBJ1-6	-	CASSVRQGNSPLHF	TGTGCCAGCAGCGTCCGGCAGGGGAATTCACCCCTCCACTTT
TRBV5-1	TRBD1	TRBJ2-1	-	CASSSGTGRDNEQFF	TGCGCCAGCAGCTCCGGGACAGGGAGGGACAATGAGCAGTTCTTC
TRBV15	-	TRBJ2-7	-	CATRPERSSYEQYF	TGTGCCACCAGGCCGGAGCGGAGCTCCTACGAGCAGTACTTC
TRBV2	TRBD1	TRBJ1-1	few	CASSDTGGETEAFF	TGTGCCAGCAGTGACACAGGGGGCGAGACTGAAGCTTTCTTT
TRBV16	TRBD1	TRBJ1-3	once	CASRFGQGATGNTIYF	TGTGCCAGCAGATTCGGACAGGGGGCCACTGGAAACACCATATATTTT
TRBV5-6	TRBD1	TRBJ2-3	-	CASSLGQGATDTQYF	TGTGCCAGCAGCTTGGGTCAGGGGGCGACAGATACGCAGTATTTT
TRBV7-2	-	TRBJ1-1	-	CASSLSYTNTEAFF	TGTGCCAGCAGCTTAAGTTACACGAACACTGAAGCTTTCTTT
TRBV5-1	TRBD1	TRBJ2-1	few	CASRSGTGGWNEQFF	TGCGCCAGCAGGTCCGGGACAGGAGGGTGGAATGAGCAGTTCTTC
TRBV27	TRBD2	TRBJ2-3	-	CASRERGRGDTQYF	TGTGCCAGCAGGGAGCGGGGCCGTGGAGATACGCAGTATTTT
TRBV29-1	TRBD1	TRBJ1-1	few	CSVFTGEMNTEAFF	TGCAGCGTCTTTACAGGGGAGATGAACACTGAAGCTTTCTTT
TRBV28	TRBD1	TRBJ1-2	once	CASRMDRENYGYTF	TGTGCCAGCAGGATGGACAGGGAGAACTATGGCTACACCTTC
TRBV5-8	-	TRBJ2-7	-	CASSREPEDEQYF	TGTGCCAGCAGCCGGGAACCAGAGGACGAGCAGTACTTC
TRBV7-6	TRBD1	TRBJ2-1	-	CASSLGTGVFGSYNEQFF	TGTGCCAGCAGCCTCGGGACAGGGGTATTCGGGTCCTACAATGAGCAGTTCTTC
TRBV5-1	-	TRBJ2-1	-	CASSLVSGPNEQFF	TGCGCCAGCAGCTTGGTCTCAGGTCCCAATGAGCAGTTCTTC
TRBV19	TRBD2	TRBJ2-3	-	CASSKESPRRRGTDTQYF	TGTGCCAGTAGTAAAGAAAGCCCCCGGCGGCGGGGGACAGATACGCAGTATTTT
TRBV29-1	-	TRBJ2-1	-	CSLKGRYYNEQFF	TGCAGCCTGAAGGGGCGGTACTACAATGAGCAGTTCTTC
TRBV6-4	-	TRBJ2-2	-	CASSDSPLSPIQGTGELFF	TGTGCCAGCAGTGACTCCCCCCTCAGCCCGATTCAGGGCACCGGGGAGCTGTTTTTT
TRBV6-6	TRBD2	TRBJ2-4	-	CASSYLSPSGKNIQYF	TGTGCCAGCAGTTACTTATCGCCTAGCGGAAAAAACATTCAGTACTTC
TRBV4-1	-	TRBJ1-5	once	CASSQDPRGNQPQHF	TGCGCCAGCAGCCAAGACCCTCGGGGCAATCAGCCCCAGCATTTT
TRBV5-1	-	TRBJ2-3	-	CASSGFGGDRQLGNSDTQYF	TGCGCCAGCAGCGGCTTTGGAGGAGATCGTCAGTTGGGAAATAGCGATACGCAGTATTTT
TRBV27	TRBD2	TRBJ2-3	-	CASSFGTSRSDTQYF	TGTGCCAGCAGTTTCGGGACTAGTCGTTCAGATACGCAGTATTTT
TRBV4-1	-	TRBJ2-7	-	CASSQEGSPVSYF	TGCGCCAGCAGCCAAGAGGGCAGCCCTGTGTCGTACTTC
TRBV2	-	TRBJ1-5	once	CATKIQGIAGQPQHF	TGTGCCACCAAGATTCAGGGAATAGCGGGCCAGCCCCAGCATTTT
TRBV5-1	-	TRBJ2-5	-	CASSLRVQETQYF	TGCGCCAGCAGCTTGCGCGTCCAAGAGACCCAGTACTTC
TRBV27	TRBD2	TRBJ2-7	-	CASRVMGGRGRIEQYF	TGTGCCAGCAGAGTCATGGGCGGGAGGGGGAGGATCGAGCAGTACTTC
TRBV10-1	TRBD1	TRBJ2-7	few	CASSESTGTENEQYF	TGCGCCAGCAGTGAGTCGACAGGGACAGAAAACGAGCAGTACTTC